The T cell receptor beta chain described here comes from a study of T cells in Graves' hyperthyroidism and ophthalmopathy. In this sample, this clonotype turned up many times. TCR beta CDR3 sequences were amplified from RNA transcripts. RT-PCR in the first round (using the HTBI primer set) targeted the TCR CDR3. Using its own MiXCR run on the multiplex PCR reads, TCRdb lists one record per CDR3 protein. In the table there are 490,000 or so distinct CDR3 sequences, 20% to 25% of which are singletons. The germline V and J ends were trimmed by 2 bases and 2 bases, with 12 bases remaining between them. This CDR3 region has 15 residues. Per germline, CDR1 MDHEN and CDR2 SYDVKM.

The origin of this receptor is a woman aged 70 to 79 with Graves' ophthalmopathy. Sequenced input: blood. This chain uses TRBV28 with TRBJ1-2; the D is unclear. In DNA form, the CDR3 reads TGTGCCAGCAGTTTACCCCGGGCCCCCAACTATGGCTACACCTTC. As protein: CASSLPRAPNYGYTF.